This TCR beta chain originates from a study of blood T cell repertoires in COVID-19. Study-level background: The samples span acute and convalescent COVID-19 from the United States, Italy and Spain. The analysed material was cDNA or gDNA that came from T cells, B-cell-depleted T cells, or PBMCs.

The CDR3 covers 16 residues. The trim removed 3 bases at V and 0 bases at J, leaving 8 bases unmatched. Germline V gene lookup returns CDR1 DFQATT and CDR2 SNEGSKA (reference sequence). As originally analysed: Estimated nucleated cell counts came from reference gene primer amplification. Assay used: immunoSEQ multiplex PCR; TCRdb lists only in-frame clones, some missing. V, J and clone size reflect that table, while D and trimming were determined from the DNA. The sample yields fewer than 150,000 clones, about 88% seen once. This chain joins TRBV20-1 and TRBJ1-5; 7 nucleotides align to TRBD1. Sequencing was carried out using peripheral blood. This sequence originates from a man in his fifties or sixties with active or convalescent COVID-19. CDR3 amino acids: CSASTTGAYSNQPQHF. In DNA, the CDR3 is TGCAGTGCTAGTACTACAGGGGCGTATAGCAATCAGCCCCAGCATTTT.